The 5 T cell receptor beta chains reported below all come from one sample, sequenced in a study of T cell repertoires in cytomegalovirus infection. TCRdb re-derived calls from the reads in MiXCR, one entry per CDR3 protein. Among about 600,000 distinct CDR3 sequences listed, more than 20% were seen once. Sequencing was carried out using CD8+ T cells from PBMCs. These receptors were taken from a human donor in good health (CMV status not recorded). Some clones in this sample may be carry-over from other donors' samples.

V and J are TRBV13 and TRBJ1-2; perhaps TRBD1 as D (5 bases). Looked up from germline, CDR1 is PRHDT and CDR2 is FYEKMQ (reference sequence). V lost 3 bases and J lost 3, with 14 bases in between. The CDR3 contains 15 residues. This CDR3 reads CASSFNQGGDYGYTF. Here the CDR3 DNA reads TGTGCCAGCAGCTTTAATCAGGGAGGGGACTATGGCTACACCTTC.

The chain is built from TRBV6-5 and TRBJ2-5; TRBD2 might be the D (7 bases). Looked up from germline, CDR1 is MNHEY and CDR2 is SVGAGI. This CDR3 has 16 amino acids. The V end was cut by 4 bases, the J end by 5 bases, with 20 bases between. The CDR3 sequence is CASSSTGGGLEETQYF. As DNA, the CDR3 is TGTGCCAGCAGTTCTACGGGCGGGGGCTTAGAGGAGACCCAGTACTTC.

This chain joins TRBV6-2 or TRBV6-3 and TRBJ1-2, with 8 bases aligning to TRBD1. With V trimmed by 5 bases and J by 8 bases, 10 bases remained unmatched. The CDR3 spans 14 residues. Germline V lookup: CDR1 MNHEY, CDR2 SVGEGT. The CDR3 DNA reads TGTGCCAGCAGTCACTTCGACAGGGGTGGCGGCTACACCTTC. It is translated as CASSHFDRGGGYTF.

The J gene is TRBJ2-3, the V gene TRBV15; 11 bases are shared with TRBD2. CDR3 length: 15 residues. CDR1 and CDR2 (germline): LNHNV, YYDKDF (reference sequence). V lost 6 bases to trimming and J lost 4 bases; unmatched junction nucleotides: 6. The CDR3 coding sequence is TGTGCCACCAGGATAATAGCGGGGGGGCCAGATACGCAGTATTTT. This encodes CATRIIAGGPDTQYF.

The CDR3: CASSYGGNNEKLFF. The CDR3 coding sequence is TGTGCCAGCAGTTACGGGGGAAATAATGAAAAACTGTTTTTT. The gene calls are TRBV6-2 or TRBV6-3 and TRBJ1-4, with a weak D call TRBD1 (5 bases). Germline-derived CDR1 and CDR2 are MNHEY and SVGEGT. The CDR3 length is 14 residues. V was cut by 2 bases and J by 4 bases, with 8 bases left in between.